The rows below give T cell receptor beta chains drawn from one sample of a study of blood T cells in healthy people across ages. In TCRdb, the 5' RACE reads were re-called with MiXCR into one record per CDR3 protein. The sample consists of under 2 million distinct CDR3 sequences, roughly 30% of them appearing once. Sample: blood. The source of these receptors is a woman aged 25-40 years in good health. Both conserved end residues are part of each CDR3. Fields, in order: D gene, clone size, V gene, J gene, CDR3 length, CDR3 DNA, CDR3 protein. A D gene is named only where the DNA matches it firmly. Part of the rows lack a size; the others show once, few, many or a class for expanded clones.

>NA|few|TRBV29-1|TRBJ1-2|12
TGCAGCGTAGACAGTTCTAACTATGGCTACACCTTC
CSVDSSNYGYTF
>NA|NA|TRBV5-1|TRBJ2-5|15
TGCGCCAGCAGCGGATCATCTCCTAGCATAGAGACCCAGTACTTC
CASSGSSPSIETQYF
>NA|few|TRBV3-1|TRBJ2-7|13
TGTGCCAGCAGCCGTAAAGGAGGCTACGAGCAGTACTTC
CASSRKGGYEQYF
>NA|many|TRBV29-1|TRBJ2-3|13
TGCAGCGTTGAAGAAAGGAACCGAGATACGCAGTATTTT
CSVEERNRDTQYF
>NA|NA|TRBV7-2|TRBJ2-7|14
TGTGCCAGCAGCCGACAGGTTAGCTCCTACGAGCAGTACTTC
CASSRQVSSYEQYF
>TRBD1|NA|TRBV4-2|TRBJ2-6|18
TGTGCCAGCAGCCAAGGGGACAGTATACACTCTGGGGCCAACGTCCTGACTTTC
CASSQGDSIHSGANVLTF
>NA|NA|TRBV6-1|TRBJ1-5|14
TGTGCCAGCAGTGGAGGGGGTGTCGGGGCACCCCAGCATTTT
CASSGGGVGAPQHF
>NA|many|TRBV29-1|TRBJ2-7|13
TGCAGCGTCATTACTCCAGGGTACTACGAGCAGTACTTC
CSVITPGYYEQYF
>NA|NA|TRBV20-1|TRBJ2-7|10
TGCAGTGCGGCTACTAGCGAGCAGTACTTC
CSAATSEQYF
>TRBD1|NA|TRBV18|TRBJ1-1|18
TGTGCCAGCTCACCACGGGAGCCTGGACAGGGGAGGAACACTGAAGCTTTCTTT
CASSPREPGQGRNTEAFF
>TRBD2|once|TRBV11-1|TRBJ2-7|13
TGTGCCGGCAGCTCCGCGTGGGGGGGACAGCAGTACTTC
CAGSSAWGGQQYF
>TRBD2|many|TRBV10-3|TRBJ2-6|16
TGTGCCATCAGTTCTAGCGGGGTCTCTGGGGCCAACGTCCTGACTTTC
CAISSSGVSGANVLTF
>TRBD2|NA|TRBV9|TRBJ2-5|14
TGTGCCAGCAGCGAGAGCGGGGGGAAAGAGACCCAGTACTTC
CASSESGGKETQYF
>TRBD2|few|TRBV20-1|TRBJ2-3|15
TGCAGTGCTAGAGTTAGCGGGGCGCCCACAGATACGCAGTATTTT
CSARVSGAPTDTQYF
>NA|few|TRBV7-2|TRBJ2-3|18
TGTGCCAGCAGCTTAGTGATCCCCCGGGACTCACCCTGGGATACGCAGTATTTT
CASSLVIPRDSPWDTQYF
>TRBD1|few|TRBV7-3|TRBJ1-1|14
TGTGCCAGCAGCTCTGGGACAGGGGTCACTGAAGCTTTCTTT
CASSSGTGVTEAFF
>NA|few|TRBV7-9|TRBJ1-4|15
TGTGCCAGCAGCTTCTCCGCAGGGGTTGGAGAAAAACTGTTTTTT
CASSFSAGVGEKLFF
>TRBD2|NA|TRBV20-1|TRBJ2-7|13
TGCAGTGCTAGGCCGACTAGCGTCTACGAGCAGTACTTC
CSARPTSVYEQYF
>NA|NA|TRBV28|TRBJ1-6|15
TGTGCCAGCTCTTTAGACCGGGCAGCTAATCCACCCCTCCACTTT
CASSLDRAANPPLHF
>TRBD2|NA|TRBV6-1|TRBJ2-7|14
TGTGCCAGCAGCGCTAGCGGTCCCGCTTACGAGCAGTACTTC
CASSASGPAYEQYF
>NA|NA|TRBV27|TRBJ1-5|16
TGTGCCAGCAGTTTATCCCCGACACCCGATAATCAGCCCCAGCATTTT
CASSLSPTPDNQPQHF
>NA|NA|TRBV20-1|TRBJ2-3|14
TGCAGTGCCGGAACCTTAGCGGCCCCGGATACGCAGTATTTT
CSAGTLAAPDTQYF
>TRBD1|NA|TRBV4-1|TRBJ2-7|14
TGCGCCGGCAGCCCAGGACAGGGGGCCTACGAGCAGTACTTC
CAGSPGQGAYEQYF
>NA|once|TRBV28|TRBJ1-4|15
TGTGCCGGCAGTTTTCGGCCAGGGGATAATGAAAAACTGTTTTTT
CAGSFRPGDNEKLFF
>NA|many|TRBV5-1|TRBJ1-2|14
TGCGCCAGCAGCTCGGACAGCTATCCGGATGGCTACACCTTC
CASSSDSYPDGYTF
>TRBD2|few|TRBV12-3/TRBV12-4|TRBJ2-7|16
TGTGCCAGCAGTTTAGATTCTAGCGGGATATCCTACGAGCAGTACTTC
CASSLDSSGISYEQYF
>NA|NA|TRBV12-3/TRBV12-4|TRBJ2-1|13
TGTGCCAGCAGATTCGACACCTACAATGAGCAGTTCTTC
CASRFDTYNEQFF
>TRBD1|NA|TRBV18|TRBJ1-2|13
TGTGCCAGCTCACCATCCACAGGGGATGGCTACACCTTC
CASSPSTGDGYTF
>NA|NA|TRBV7-8|TRBJ2-1|14
TGTGCCGGCAGCTTATTTGACATTGGCGAGGAGCAGTTCTTC
CAGSLFDIGEEQFF
>TRBD2|few|TRBV6-1|TRBJ2-1|15
TGTGCCAGCACTGATAGCGGGGGGCCCTACAATGAGCAGTTCTTC
CASTDSGGPYNEQFF
>TRBD2|many|TRBV4-1|TRBJ2-3|19
TGCGCCAGCAGCCAACCCTTCCCAGGGACTAGCGAAAACACAGATACGCAGTATTTT
CASSQPFPGTSENTDTQYF
>NA|few|TRBV9|TRBJ1-1|15
TGTGCCAGCAGCGCCACGAGGGAAGATATCACTGAAGCTTTCTTT
CASSATREDITEAFF
>NA|NA|TRBV5-1|TRBJ1-1|15
TGCGCCAGCAGCTCCGCCGACGGTCTGGGGACTGAAGCTTTCTTT
CASSSADGLGTEAFF
>NA|NA|TRBV4-2|TRBJ1-2|18
TGTGCCAGCAGCCAAGATCTAAGGGGTGTTCGGGGGGCAGAAGGCTACACCTTC
CASSQDLRGVRGAEGYTF
>TRBD1|NA|TRBV7-8|TRBJ1-1|18
TGTGCCAGCAGCCCTTCCCGACCCACGACAGGGGTCTGGACTGAAGCTTTCTTT
CASSPSRPTTGVWTEAFF
>TRBD2|many|TRBV20-1|TRBJ2-3|14
TGCAGTGCTCGCGGACTAGCGGGCACAGATACGCAGTATTTT
CSARGLAGTDTQYF
>NA|NA|TRBV20-1|TRBJ2-3|12
TGCAGTGCTAGAGTGGGTACAGATACGCAGTATTTT
CSARVGTDTQYF
>NA|NA|TRBV7-9|TRBJ2-7|13
TGTGCCGCTTCTATCGGGCAGGGGAACGAGCAGTACTTC
CAASIGQGNEQYF
>NA|many|TRBV12-3/TRBV12-4|TRBJ2-5|13
TGTGCCAGCAGTAATAAACAGGGAGAGACCCAGTACTTC
CASSNKQGETQYF
>TRBD2|NA|TRBV7-3|TRBJ2-3|16
TGTGCCAGCAGCTTGGGACTAGCGGGAGGATGGGATACGCAGTATTTT
CASSLGLAGGWDTQYF
>TRBD1|NA|TRBV11-1|TRBJ1-5|15
TGTGCCAGCAGCAGTGAAGACAGGGAAAATCAGCCCCAGCATTTT
CASSSEDRENQPQHF